The T cell receptor (beta chain) under discussion was sequenced for a study of blood T cell repertoires in COVID-19. Overall study context: The United States, Italy and Spain provided the acute and convalescent COVID-19 samples. The analysed material was cDNA or gDNA that came from T cells, B-cell-depleted T cells, or PBMCs.

Original processing notes: Nucleated cell counts were estimated from reference gene primer amplification. Data came from immunoSEQ multiplex PCR; TCRdb stores just in-frame clones and leaves some out. D and trimming come from the DNA, and the V and J calls and clone size come from that table. The sample has 250,000 to 350,000 clones, about nine tenths seen once. This CDR3 spans 14 amino acids. The germline V gene encodes CDR1 ENHRY and CDR2 SYGVKD. Unmatched junction bases numbered 7, after V lost 7 bases and J lost 8 bases. V is TRBV10-3 and J is TRBJ2-1, with TRBD1 matching over 11 bases. The receptor comes from a middle-aged woman who had recovered from COVID-19. Sequencing used peripheral blood. The chain's CDR3 is CAINSGQGVDEQFF. In DNA form, the CDR3 reads TGTGCCATCAATTCGGGACAGGGGGTGGATGAGCAGTTCTTC.